Sequencing of this T cell receptor (beta chain) was carried out in a study of T-cell reconstitution after alpha-beta-depleted transplantation in children. The CDR3 is made up of 13 amino acids. Germline V gene data show CDR1 as SQVTM and CDR2 as ANQGSEA. V trimming: 4 bases; J trimming: 7 bases; junction bases outside the gene matches: 8. The TCRbeta library was prepared with unique molecular identifiers. TCRdb re-called the PCR reads through MiXCR, storing one row per CDR3 protein. The sample carries about half a million distinct CDR3 sequences, 12% recorded once. The sequence came from a human donor who donated a stem cell graft to a child with combined immunodeficiency. Sample: PBMCs from the stem cell graft donor, taken from the stem cell graft. The V call is TRBV29-1, the J call TRBJ2-7; 9 bases match TRBD1. The CDR3 DNA sequence: TGCAGCGTTGGGATGGGACAGGGTCTGGAGCAGTACTTC. This sequence encodes CSVGMGQGLEQYF.